Detailed here is one T cell receptor (beta chain). The antigen remains unidentified. This entry is derived from a study of shared clonotypes between healthy human individuals. Regarding the study as a whole: The study sampled only blood, and tissue repertoires likely differ. Large depth notwithstanding, sorted-subset sequencing proved incomplete by rarefaction.

Germline CDR1 and CDR2: MGHRA and YSYEKL. This CDR3 region has 18 residues. J was trimmed by 6 bases and V by 0 bases; bases with no gene match: 11. Each subset's genomic DNA was split evenly across several immunoSEQ plates. Assay: immunoSEQ multiplex PCR; the TCRdb copy retains only in-frame clones and omits some. There are some 2,000,000 clones in the sample; less than 95% occur only once, and roughly 1.1% lies in the top ten. Terminally differentiated effector memory CD45RA+ cells were left out of the naive CD8 fraction, which was CD45RO-negative and positively selected for CCR7. This receptor was identified in a man between 18 and 29 years old in good health. The specimen was naive CD8+ T cells sorted from blood. This sequence joins TRBV4-1 and TRBJ2-1, with 10 nucleotides matching TRBD2. The CDR3 spells CASSQDPSGTSAINEQFF. The CDR3, as DNA: TGCGCCAGCAGCCAAGATCCGAGCGGGACTAGCGCAATCAATGAGCAGTTCTTC.